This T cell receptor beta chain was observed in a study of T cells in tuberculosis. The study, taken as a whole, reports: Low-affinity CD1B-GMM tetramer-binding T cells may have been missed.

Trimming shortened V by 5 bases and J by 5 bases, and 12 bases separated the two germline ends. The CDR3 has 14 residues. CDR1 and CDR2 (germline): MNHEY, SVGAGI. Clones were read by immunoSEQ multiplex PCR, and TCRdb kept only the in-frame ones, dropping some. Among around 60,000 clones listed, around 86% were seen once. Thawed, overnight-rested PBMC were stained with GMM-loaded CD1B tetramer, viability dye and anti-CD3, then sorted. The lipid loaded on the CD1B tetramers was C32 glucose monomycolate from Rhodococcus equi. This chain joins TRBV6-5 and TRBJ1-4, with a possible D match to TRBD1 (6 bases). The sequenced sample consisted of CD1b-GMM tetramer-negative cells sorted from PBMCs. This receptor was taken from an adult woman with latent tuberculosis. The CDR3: CASSRDTGNEKLFF. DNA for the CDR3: TGTGCCAGCAGTCGGGACACGGGCAATGAAAAACTGTTTTTT.